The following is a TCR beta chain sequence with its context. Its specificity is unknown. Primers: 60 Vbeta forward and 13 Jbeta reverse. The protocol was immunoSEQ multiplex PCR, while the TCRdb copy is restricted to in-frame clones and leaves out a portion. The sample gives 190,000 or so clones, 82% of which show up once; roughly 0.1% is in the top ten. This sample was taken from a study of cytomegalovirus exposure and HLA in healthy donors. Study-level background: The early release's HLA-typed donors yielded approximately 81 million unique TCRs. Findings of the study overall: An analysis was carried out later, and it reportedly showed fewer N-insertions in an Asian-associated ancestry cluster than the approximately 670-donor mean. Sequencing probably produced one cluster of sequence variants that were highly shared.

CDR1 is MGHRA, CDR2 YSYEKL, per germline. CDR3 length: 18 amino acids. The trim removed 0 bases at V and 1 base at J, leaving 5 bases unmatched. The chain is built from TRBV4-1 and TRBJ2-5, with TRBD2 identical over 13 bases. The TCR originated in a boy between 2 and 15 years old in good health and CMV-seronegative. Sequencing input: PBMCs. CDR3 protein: CASSQDKLAGGVQETQYF. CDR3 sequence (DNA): TGCGCCAGCAGCCAAGATAAACTAGCGGGGGGGGTCCAAGAGACCCAGTACTTC.